A single T cell receptor beta chain is shown here with its context. Trimming removed 4 bases from V and 10 bases from J; junction bases left unmatched: 10. The CDR3 spans 15 residues. Germline CDR1 SGHVS, CDR2 FQNEAQ. These data originate in a study of blood T cell repertoires in COVID-19. Study background: Acute and convalescent COVID-19 specimens originated in the United States, Italy and Spain. Nucleic acid was either cDNA or gDNA, and it came from T cells, B-cell-depleted T cells, or PBMCs.

In the source study's methods: Reference gene primer amplification yielded estimated nucleated cell counts. Profiled with immunoSEQ multiplex PCR; TCRdb holds only in-frame clones, not every one. V, J and clone size reflect that table, while D and trimming were determined from the DNA. Of around 310,000 clones in the sample, 85% to 90% were seen once. While infection was still active, Seattle patients were enrolled and then followed longitudinally. J is TRBJ2-3 and V is TRBV7-8; 11 nucleotides agree with TRBD2. The sequenced sample consisted of peripheral blood. The source of this sequence is a woman aged 40 to 50 with COVID-19, enrolled during active disease. The CDR3 sequence: CASSSHTNSGRAQYF. The CDR3 nucleotides are TGTGCCAGCAGCTCACATACCAATAGCGGGAGGGCGCAGTATTTT.